This T cell receptor (beta chain) was recovered during a study of CD8 T cells in ankylosing spondylitis. Broader study findings: In ankylosing spondylitis patients, matched synovial fluid reportedly showed significant enrichment of disease-linked clones. The study identified a TCR beta motif of under ten highly homologous variants that appeared characteristic of ankylosing spondylitis blood.

The CDR3 extends over 14 amino acids. In germline, CDR1 is SGHDN, CDR2 FVKESK. Trimming left V 5 bases short and J 0 bases short, with 10 bases between. Using its own MiXCR run on the 5' RACE reads, TCRdb lists one record per CDR3 protein. The sample includes approximately 150,000 distinct CDR3 sequences, under 20% seen only once; the top ten take roughly a third. The table lists this clonotype with a count of one. Its antigen is not identified. This TCR derives from a male donor with ankylosing spondylitis. Sequencing was performed on blood, either unsorted or a sorted T cell fraction (not recorded which). The chain carries TRBV14 and TRBJ1-1; D uncertain. This CDR3 is CASSEPDLNTEAFF. The CDR3 DNA reads as TGTGCCAGCAGCGAACCGGACCTGAACACTGAAGCTTTCTTT.